The sequence of this T cell receptor beta chain was determined in a study of T cells after yellow fever vaccination. This clonotype has at least ten counts. TCRdb independently ran MiXCR on the 5' RACE reads; one entry per CDR3 protein. The profile shows roughly 120,000 distinct CDR3 sequences, 5.5% to 8% of them singletons. V lost 4 bases, J lost 5 bases, and 11 bases lay in between. The germline gives CDR1 DFQATT, CDR2 SNEGSKA (reference sequence). The CDR3 extends over 12 amino acids. The chain has TRBV20-1 and TRBJ2-5; the D gene could be TRBD1 or TRBD2 (5 bases each). The source material was CD4+ T cells sorted from PBMCs, sampled about 41 days after the first yellow fever vaccination. The clonotype was recovered from a man aged 18 to 30 who received the YFV17D yellow fever vaccine. CDR3: CSAKRGTETQYF. The CDR3 region has the DNA TGCAGTGCTAAGAGGGGAACGGAGACCCAGTACTTC.